These 3 T cell receptor beta chains came from one sample sequenced in a study of T-cell memory formation after mild COVID-19. Via MiXCR, TCRdb re-called the 5' RACE reads, giving one row per CDR3 protein. Seen here are around 250,000 distinct CDR3 sequences, over 8.5% observed once, and the top ten hold 22%. Sequencing was carried out using PBMCs or a T cell subset sorted from them (not recorded which). These TCRs come from a man between 18 and 35 years old who had mild COVID-19 (a few samples of this study predate the infection). Cell type and time point are not known.

The CDR3 protein is CATSRVRGAGSYEQYF. Here the CDR3 DNA reads TGTGCCACCAGCAGAGTTAGGGGGGCAGGGTCCTACGAGCAGTACTTC. The rearrangement uses TRBV15 and TRBJ2-7; D tentatively fits TRBD1 or TRBD2 (6 bases each). The germline V and J ends were trimmed by 1 base and 1 base, with 14 bases remaining between them. CDR1 is LNHNV and CDR2 is YYDKDF in the germline V gene (reference sequence). The CDR3 has 16 residues.

This chain uses TRBV12-3 or TRBV12-4 with TRBJ1-6, with D possibly being TRBD1 (6 bases). This CDR3 has 14 residues. The V end lost 6 bases, the J end lost 3 bases, and 9 bases lay between the germline ends. CDR3 in DNA: TGTGCCAGCAGGTGGACAGACTATAATTCACCCCTCCACTTT. As protein: CASRWTDYNSPLHF.

This chain links TRBV12-3 or TRBV12-4 with TRBJ1-6; unclear D gene. Between the trimmed V and J ends, which lost 2 bases and 8 bases, there was a span of 7 bases. The CDR3 is made up of 13 amino acids. CDR3 protein: CASSLLLYSPLHF. The CDR3 coding sequence is TGTGCCAGCAGTTTACTTTTGTATTCACCCCTCCACTTT.